One T cell receptor (beta chain) is described in this entry. This sample is part of a study of shared clonotypes between healthy human individuals. Libraries were prepared by immunoSEQ multiplex PCR; TCRdb keeps only in-frame clonotypes and omits some of them. The sample has around 500,000 clones; approximately 80% are singletons. The origin of this receptor is a middle-aged woman in good health. Some clones in this sample may be carry-over from other donors' samples. The sample taken for sequencing was PBMCs.

The CDR3: CAWRRSGRGQPQHF. CDR3 nucleotide sequence: TGTGCCTGGAGACGATCGGGACGGGGTCAGCCCCAGCATTTT. This rearrangement joins TRBV30 to TRBJ1-5, with D possibly being TRBD1 (5 bases). This CDR3 contains 14 residues. Trimming left V 3 bases short and J 6 bases short, with 15 bases between. Germline V gene data show CDR1 as GTSNPN and CDR2 as SVGIG (reference sequence).